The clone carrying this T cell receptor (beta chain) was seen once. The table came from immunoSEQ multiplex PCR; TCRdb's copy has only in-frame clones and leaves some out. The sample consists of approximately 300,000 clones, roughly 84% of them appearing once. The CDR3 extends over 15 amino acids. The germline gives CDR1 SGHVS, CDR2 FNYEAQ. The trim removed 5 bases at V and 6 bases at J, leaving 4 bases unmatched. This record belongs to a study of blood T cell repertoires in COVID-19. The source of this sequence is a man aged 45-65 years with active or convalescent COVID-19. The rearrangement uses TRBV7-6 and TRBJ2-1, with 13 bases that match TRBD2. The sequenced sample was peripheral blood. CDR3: CASSRLAGGPNEQFF. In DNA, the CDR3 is TGTGCCAGCAGCAGACTAGCGGGGGGCCCCAATGAGCAGTTCTTC.